Sequencing of this T cell receptor beta chain was carried out in a study of response to subunit inactivated influenza vaccine. Study outcomes and limitations: Authors suggested few new T cells are recruited by each seasonal influenza vaccination.

Each CDR3 protein is one row after TCRdb ran MiXCR on the RT-PCR reads. The profile shows about 530,000 distinct CDR3 sequences, 10% to 15% of them singletons. CDR1 SEHNR and CDR2 FQNEAQ come from the germline V gene (reference sequence). The CDR3 totals 13 residues. V dropped 5 bases and J dropped 6 bases, with 11 bases sitting between them. Of note for this clonotype: What it binds is not known. A read error is possible here, since a much larger clone lies one base away.

This clonotype was obtained from a man between 50 and 59 years old who received an inactivated influenza vaccine. The sample in question was PBMCs from blood, obtained on the day of vaccination. The gene calls are TRBV7-9 and TRBJ1-5; D unresolved. CDR3 sequence (DNA): TGTGCCAGCAGCGCCCAGTCCGGTCAGCCCCAGCATTTT. It translates to CASSAQSGQPQHF.